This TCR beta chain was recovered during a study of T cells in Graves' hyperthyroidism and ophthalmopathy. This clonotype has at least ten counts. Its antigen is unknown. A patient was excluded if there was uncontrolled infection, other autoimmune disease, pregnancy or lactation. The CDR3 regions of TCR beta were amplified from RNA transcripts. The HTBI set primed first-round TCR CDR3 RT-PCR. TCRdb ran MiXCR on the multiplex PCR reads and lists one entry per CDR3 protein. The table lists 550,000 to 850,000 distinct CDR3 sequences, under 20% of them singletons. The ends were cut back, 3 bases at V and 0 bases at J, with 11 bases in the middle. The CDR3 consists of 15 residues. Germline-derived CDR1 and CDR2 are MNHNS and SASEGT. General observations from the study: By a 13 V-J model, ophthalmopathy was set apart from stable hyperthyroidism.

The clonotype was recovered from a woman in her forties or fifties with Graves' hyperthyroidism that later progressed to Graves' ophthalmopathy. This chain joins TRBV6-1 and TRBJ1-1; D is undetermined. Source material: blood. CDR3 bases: TGTGCCAGCAGTGATCAGGCAGTCATGAACACTGAAGCTTTCTTT. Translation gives CASSDQAVMNTEAFF.